This TCR beta chain was sequenced in a study of identical twins. Findings and caveats of the study: Fewer insertions were carried by abundant cord blood beta clonotypes, but none was seen in memory repertoires.

All donors were healthy Caucasians. TCRdb redid the calling of the 5' RACE reads with MiXCR, one entry per CDR3 protein. The sample consists of roughly 480,000 distinct CDR3 sequences, 20% to 25% of them appearing once. The length of the CDR3 is 13 residues. V was trimmed by 7 bases and J by 7 bases, leaving 17 bases between them. From germline, CDR1 is SGHRS and CDR2 YFSETQ. As for this clonotype: Its target is not known.

The data also belong to a second study, concerning T cells expressing NK-cell markers.

V is TRBV5-1 and J is TRBJ1-1; D call uncertain. This TCR was sampled from a woman aged 18-30 years in good health. Sequencing used CD4+ T cells sorted from blood. The CDR3 bases are TGCGCCAGCGCGCCGGTAATGTCGGGTGAAGCTTTCTTT. Its translation is CASAPVMSGEAFF.